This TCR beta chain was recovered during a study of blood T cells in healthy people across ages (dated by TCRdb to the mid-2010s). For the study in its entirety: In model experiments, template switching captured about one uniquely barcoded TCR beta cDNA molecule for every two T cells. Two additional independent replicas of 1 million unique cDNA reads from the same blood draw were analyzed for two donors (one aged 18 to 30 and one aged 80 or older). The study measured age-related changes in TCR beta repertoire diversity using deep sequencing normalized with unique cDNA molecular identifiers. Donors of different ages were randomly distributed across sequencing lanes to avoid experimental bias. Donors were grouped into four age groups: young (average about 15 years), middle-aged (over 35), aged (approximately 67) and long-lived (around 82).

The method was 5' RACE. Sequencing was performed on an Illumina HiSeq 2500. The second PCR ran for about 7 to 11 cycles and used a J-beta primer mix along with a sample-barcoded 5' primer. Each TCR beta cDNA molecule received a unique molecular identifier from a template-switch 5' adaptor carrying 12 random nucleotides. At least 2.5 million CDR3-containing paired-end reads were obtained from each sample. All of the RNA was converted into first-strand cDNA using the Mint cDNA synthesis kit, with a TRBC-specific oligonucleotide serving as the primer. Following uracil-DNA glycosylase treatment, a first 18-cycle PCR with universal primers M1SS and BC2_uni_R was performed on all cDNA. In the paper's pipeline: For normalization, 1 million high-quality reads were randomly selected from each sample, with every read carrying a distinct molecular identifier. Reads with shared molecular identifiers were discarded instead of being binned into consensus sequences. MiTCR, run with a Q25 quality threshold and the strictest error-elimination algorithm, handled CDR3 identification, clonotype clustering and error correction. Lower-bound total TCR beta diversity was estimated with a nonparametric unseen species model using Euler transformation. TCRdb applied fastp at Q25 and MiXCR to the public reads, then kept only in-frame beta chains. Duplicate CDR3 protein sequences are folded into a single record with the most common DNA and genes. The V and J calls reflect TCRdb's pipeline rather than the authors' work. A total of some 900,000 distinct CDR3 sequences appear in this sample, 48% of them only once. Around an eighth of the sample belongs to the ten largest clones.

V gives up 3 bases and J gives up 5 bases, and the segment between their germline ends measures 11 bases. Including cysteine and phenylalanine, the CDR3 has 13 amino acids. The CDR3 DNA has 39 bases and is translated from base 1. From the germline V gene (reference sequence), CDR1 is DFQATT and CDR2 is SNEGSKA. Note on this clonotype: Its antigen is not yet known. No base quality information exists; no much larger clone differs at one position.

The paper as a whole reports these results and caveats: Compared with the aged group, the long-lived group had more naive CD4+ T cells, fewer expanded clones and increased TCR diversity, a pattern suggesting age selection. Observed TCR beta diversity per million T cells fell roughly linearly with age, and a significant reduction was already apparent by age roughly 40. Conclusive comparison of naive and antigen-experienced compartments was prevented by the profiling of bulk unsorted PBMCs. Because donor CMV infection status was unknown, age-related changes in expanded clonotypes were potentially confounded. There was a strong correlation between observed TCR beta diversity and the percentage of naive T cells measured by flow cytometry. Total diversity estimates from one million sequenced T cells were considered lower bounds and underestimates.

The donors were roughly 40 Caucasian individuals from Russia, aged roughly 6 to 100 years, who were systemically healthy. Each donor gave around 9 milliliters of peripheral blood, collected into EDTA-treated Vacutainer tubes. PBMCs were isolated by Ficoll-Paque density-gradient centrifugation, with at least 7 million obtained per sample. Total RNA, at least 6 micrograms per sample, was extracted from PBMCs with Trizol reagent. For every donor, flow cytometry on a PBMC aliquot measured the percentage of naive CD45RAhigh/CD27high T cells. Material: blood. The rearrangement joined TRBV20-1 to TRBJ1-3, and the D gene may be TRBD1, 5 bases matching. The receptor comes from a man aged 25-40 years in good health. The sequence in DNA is TGCAGTGCTAGTTACAGGCTCCGAAACACCATATATTTT. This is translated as CSASYRLRNTIYF.